This is a list of T cell receptor beta chains from one sample in a study of identical twins. TCRdb reprocessed the 5' RACE reads via MiXCR and lists one record per CDR3 protein. This repertoire shows a few hundred thousand distinct CDR3 sequences, about 13% found once; its top ten account for 3.5% to 4.5%. These records were also assigned to another study, of yellow fever vaccine responses in identical twins.

The sample consisted of memory (CD45RO+) T cells sorted from blood. The receptors come from a woman younger than 35 in good health. Both conserved end residues are part of each CDR3. Each record gives: J gene, V gene, clone size, D gene, CDR3 DNA, CDR3 protein. A D gene is named only where the DNA matches it firmly. Clone size appears in some rows only: once, few, many, or a class for an expanded clone.

j_gene: TRBJ2-5
v_gene: TRBV12-3/TRBV12-4
abundance: many
d_gene: -
CDR3nt: TGTGCCAGCAGACGAACAACGGGGGTTCAAGAGACCCAGTACTTC
CDR3aa: CASRRTTGVQETQYF

j_gene: TRBJ2-1
v_gene: TRBV7-2
abundance: -
d_gene: -
CDR3nt: TGTGCCACCTCCCAGGCGCGGGACAGAACCCACAATGAGCAGTTCTTC
CDR3aa: CATSQARDRTHNEQFF

j_gene: TRBJ1-2
v_gene: TRBV28
abundance: -
d_gene: -
CDR3nt: TGTGCCAGCAGTTTACGGAGGGATTACTATGGCTACACCTTC
CDR3aa: CASSLRRDYYGYTF

j_gene: TRBJ2-3
v_gene: TRBV6-5
abundance: many
d_gene: -
CDR3nt: TGTGCCAGCAGTTACCTCGTGGCAGATACGCAGTATTTT
CDR3aa: CASSYLVADTQYF

j_gene: TRBJ2-1
v_gene: TRBV24-1
abundance: few
d_gene: TRBD1
CDR3nt: TGTGCCACCAGTGGGGACAGGGGGCTGGATGAGCAGTTCTTC
CDR3aa: CATSGDRGLDEQFF

j_gene: TRBJ2-1
v_gene: TRBV25-1
abundance: few
d_gene: TRBD1
CDR3nt: TGTGCCAGCAGCCCACACCGGACAGGCAGCTCCTACAATGAGCAGTTCTTC
CDR3aa: CASSPHRTGSSYNEQFF

j_gene: TRBJ2-7
v_gene: TRBV12-3/TRBV12-4
abundance: few
d_gene: -
CDR3nt: TGTGCCAGCAGTTTTCGTCGGGGATACGAGCAGTACTTC
CDR3aa: CASSFRRGYEQYF

j_gene: TRBJ2-5
v_gene: TRBV18
abundance: -
d_gene: TRBD1
CDR3nt: TGTGCCAGCACCCAGGGGGTAGCAAGGGAGACCCAGTACTTC
CDR3aa: CASTQGVARETQYF

j_gene: TRBJ2-3
v_gene: TRBV11-1
abundance: -
d_gene: TRBD2
CDR3nt: TGTGCCAGCAGCTTTGATTTAGAAGCGGGAGGCTTCTTAAATACGCAGTATTTT
CDR3aa: CASSFDLEAGGFLNTQYF

j_gene: TRBJ2-6
v_gene: TRBV2
abundance: -
d_gene: -
CDR3nt: TGTGCCAGCAGCAGTTGGCTGGGTGACAACGTCCTGACTTTC
CDR3aa: CASSSWLGDNVLTF

j_gene: TRBJ2-7
v_gene: TRBV3-1
abundance: -
d_gene: TRBD2
CDR3nt: TGTGCCAGCAGCCAAGAGCTTCGGACTAGCGGCGAGCAGTACTTC
CDR3aa: CASSQELRTSGEQYF

j_gene: TRBJ2-2
v_gene: TRBV6-2/TRBV6-3
abundance: -
d_gene: -
CDR3nt: TGTGCCAGCAAAGGGGACACCAGCACCGGGGAGCTGTTTTTT
CDR3aa: CASKGDTSTGELFF

j_gene: TRBJ2-2
v_gene: TRBV12-5
abundance: few
d_gene: TRBD1
CDR3nt: TGTGCTAGTGGCACGGGACAGGCGGACATCGGGGAGCTGTTTTTT
CDR3aa: CASGTGQADIGELFF

j_gene: TRBJ2-5
v_gene: TRBV6-5
abundance: -
d_gene: -
CDR3nt: TGTGCCAGCAGTTACTCGGCAGGGAAGGGACGCGGGACCCAGTACTTC
CDR3aa: CASSYSAGKGRGTQYF